These 14 T cell receptor beta chains came from one sample sequenced in a study of T cell responses to AZD1222 COVID-19 vaccine. Libraries were prepared by immunoSEQ multiplex PCR; TCRdb keeps only in-frame clonotypes and omits some of them. The table has 95,000 to 150,000 clones, 85% to 90% seen once. This specimen consisted of peripheral blood, obtained on day 0 of AZD1222 vaccination. The receptor set was obtained from an adult in good health.

The V call is TRBV6-5, the J call TRBJ1-2; D perhaps matches TRBD1 (5 bases). Germline CDR1 is MNHEY and CDR2 is SVGAGI. The V end was cut by 6 bases, the J end by 4 bases, with 15 bases between. The CDR3 totals 14 residues. CDR3 sequence reads: CASSGLGEVYGYTF. CDR3 DNA: TGTGCCAGCAGCGGCCTGGGGGAGGTCTATGGCTACACCTTC.

V and J are TRBV4-1 and TRBJ2-7, with D possibly being TRBD1 (5 bases). Germline assignment: CDR1 MGHRA and CDR2 YSYEKL. The CDR3 sequence is 15 residues long. V was clipped by 4 bases and J by 7 bases, with 20 bases between them. The CDR3 region is CASSRTTPSQGEQYF. CDR3 sequence (DNA): TGCGCCAGCAGCCGAACGACCCCGTCCCAGGGAGAGCAGTACTTC.

This rearrangement joins TRBV15 to TRBJ1-1, with D possibly being TRBD1 (5 bases). Per the germline V gene, CDR1 is LNHNV and CDR2 is YYDKDF (reference sequence). CDR3 length: 15 residues. The ends were cut back, 3 bases at V and 5 bases at J, with 16 bases in the middle. The CDR3 coding sequence is TGTGCCACCAGCAGTATTAGGGCGGAGGGGACTGAAGCTTTCTTT. Its translation: CATSSIRAEGTEAFF.

This chain uses TRBV15 with TRBJ1-5; no definite D call. The CDR3 has 16 residues. Germline V gene lookup returns CDR1 LNHNV and CDR2 YYDKDF (reference sequence). V gave up 8 bases and J gave up 0 bases, with 17 bases separating them. The CDR3, as DNA: TGTGCCACCTCCGAGAAAGGAGGGTATAGCAATCAGCCCCAGCATTTT. It is translated as CATSEKGGYSNQPQHF.

V and J are TRBV19 and TRBJ1-2; D unclear. Trimming left V 3 bases short and J 8 bases short, with 10 bases between. CDR1 is LNHDA, CDR2 SQIVND, per germline (reference sequence). This CDR3 has 12 amino acids. The CDR3: CASSMAGRGYTF. DNA of the CDR3: TGTGCCAGTAGTATGGCAGGACGAGGCTACACCTTC.

The J gene is TRBJ2-7, the V gene TRBV18; D is possibly TRBD2 (6 bases). V gave up 0 bases and J gave up 6 bases, with 15 bases separating them. Looked up from germline, CDR1 is KGHSH and CDR2 is LQKENI. This CDR3 region has 15 residues. CDR3 region: CASSPPGLDSGEQYF. As DNA, the CDR3 is TGTGCCAGCTCACCACCGGGACTGGATTCGGGCGAGCAGTACTTC.

This sequence joins TRBV2 and TRBJ2-7; the D gene is possibly TRBD1 (6 bases). The ends were cut back, 3 bases at V and 5 bases at J, with 8 bases in the middle. Germline CDR1 reads SNHLY; CDR2 reads FYNNEI. This CDR3 comprises 12 residues. The CDR3 DNA reads as TGTGCCAGCAGTGATGGGGGCGACGAGCAGTACTTC. Its translation is CASSDGGDEQYF. Using reference TRBV2 and TRBJ2-7 for the parts outside the CDR3, the full variable domain is EPEVTQTPSHQVTQMGQEVILRCVPISNHLYFYWYRQILGQKVEFLVSFYNNEISEKSEIFDDQFSVERPDGSNFTLKIRSTKLEDSAMYFCASSDGGDEQYFGPGTRLTVT.

The chain couples TRBV6-4 to TRBJ2-2, with D tentatively TRBD1 (6 bases). CDR3 length: 19 amino acids. Germline V gene sequence: CDR1 MRHNA, CDR2 SNTAGT. V was clipped by 4 bases and J by 5 bases, with 26 bases between them. The CDR3 sequence: CASSAFGSDQGWRTGELFF. In DNA form, the CDR3 reads TGTGCCAGCAGTGCGTTCGGTAGTGACCAGGGGTGGAGAACCGGGGAGCTGTTTTTT.

The rearrangement links TRBV2 to TRBJ2-2, with D unresolved. The germline V gene has CDR1 SNHLY and CDR2 FYNNEI. V was cut by 3 bases and J by 8 bases, with 16 bases left in between. This CDR3 region has 15 residues. The CDR3 DNA is TGTGCCAGCAGTGAGAAATGGGTTGGTGGTGGGGAGCTGTTTTTT. It yields the protein CASSEKWVGGGELFF.

The chain employs TRBV28 and TRBJ1-5, with D hard to call. Germline-derived CDR1 and CDR2 are MDHEN and SYDVKM. This CDR3 comprises 17 residues. Trimming stripped 3 bases from V and 0 bases from J, with 15 bases between. In DNA form, the CDR3 reads TGTGCCAGCAGTTTCCTTTCCTGGGCACATAGCAATCAGCCCCAGCATTTT. This codes for CASSFLSWAHSNQPQHF.

The chain uses TRBV2 and TRBJ1-4; D is perhaps TRBD1 (5 bases). The germline V and J ends were trimmed by 7 bases and 8 bases, with 23 bases remaining between them. Germline CDR1 reads SNHLY; CDR2 reads FYNNEI. The CDR3 totals 16 residues. This chain's CDR3 is CASTQRGGGGKEKLFF. The CDR3 bases are TGTGCCAGCACTCAGCGCGGGGGAGGTGGAAAGGAAAAACTGTTTTTT.

A few counts support this clone. This chain joins TRBV19 and TRBJ2-2; 7 nucleotides agree with TRBD1. The CDR3 sequence is 16 residues long. V shed 3 bases, J shed 6 bases, and the junction held 10 bases outside the gene matches. Per the germline V gene, CDR1 is LNHDA and CDR2 is SQIVND (reference sequence). The CDR3 is CASSIRNRQGAGELFF. CDR3 bases: TGTGCCAGTAGTATCCGGAACCGTCAGGGGGCCGGGGAGCTGTTTTTT.

The rearrangement joins TRBV24-1 to TRBJ2-3; D remains unclear. V lost 6 bases and J 1 base, leaving 13 bases between the germline ends. Germline V gene sequence: CDR1 KGHDR, CDR2 SFDVKD. The CDR3 is 15 amino acids. The CDR3 DNA reads as TGTGCCACCAGTTCTGCAAGTGAGGGCACAGATACGCAGTATTTT. This translates into CATSSASEGTDTQYF.

The V gene is TRBV3-1 (or the pseudogene TRBV3-2), the J gene TRBJ1-1; possibly TRBD1 for D (6 bases). From germline, CDR1 is LGHDT and CDR2 YNNKEL (reference sequence). Trimming removed 4 bases at V and 1 base at J, with 10 bases between. The CDR3 contains 14 residues. The CDR3 DNA reads as TGTGCCAGCAGCCTCCAGGGGTCGAACACTGAAGCTTTCTTT. Amino acid sequence: CASSLQGSNTEAFF.